A selection of T cell receptor beta chains follows, all from one sample in a study of beta chain features in type 1 diabetes. The data were produced by immunoSEQ multiplex PCR, yet TCRdb's version contains in-frame clones alone and is incomplete. Of roughly 610,000 clones detected, 15% to 19% appear once; the ten largest clones hold about 0.087%. The material sequenced was naive CD4+ T cells from blood. The source of these receptors is a man younger than 35 in good health. Each CDR3 is given with its conserved first and last residue. The order of the fields is J gene, clone size, V gene, D gene, CDR3 protein, CDR3 DNA. The D gene is left open where the match is weak. The listing skips clone size in some rows; elsewhere it reads once, few, many or a size class.

J: TRBJ2-7
size: NA
V: TRBV7-2
D: NA
CDR3: CASSLGGSRYEQYF
DNA: TGTGCCAGCAGCTTAGGGGGATCTAGGTACGAGCAGTACTTC

J: TRBJ1-5
size: NA
V: TRBV5-1
D: NA
CDR3: CASSLEGTQPQHF
DNA: TGCGCCAGCAGCTTGGAGGGGACTCAGCCCCAGCATTTT

J: TRBJ2-7
size: NA
V: TRBV29-1
D: NA
CDR3: CSVEAQGSYEQYF
DNA: TGCAGCGTTGAAGCCCAGGGGTCCTACGAGCAGTACTTC

J: TRBJ2-5
size: NA
V: TRBV29-1
D: NA
CDR3: CSVRAQETQYF
DNA: TGCAGCGTTAGAGCCCAAGAGACCCAGTACTTC

J: TRBJ2-7
size: NA
V: TRBV10-3
D: NA
CDR3: CAISESTQLTYEQYF
DNA: TGTGCCATCAGTGAGTCGACACAGCTAACCTACGAGCAGTACTTC

J: TRBJ2-7
size: NA
V: TRBV7-2
D: TRBD1
CDR3: CASTRRVGQGDEQYF
DNA: TGTGCCAGCACCCGGAGGGTTGGACAGGGGGACGAGCAGTACTTC

J: TRBJ1-5
size: few
V: TRBV10-3
D: NA
CDR3: CAISDPGVDQPQHF
DNA: TGTGCCATCAGTGATCCAGGGGTGGATCAGCCCCAGCATTTT

J: TRBJ2-5
size: NA
V: TRBV2
D: TRBD1
CDR3: CASTYRGGETQYF
DNA: TGTGCCAGCACTTACAGGGGCGGCGAGACCCAGTACTTC

J: TRBJ1-2
size: NA
V: TRBV7-9
D: TRBD1
CDR3: CASSLDPGQGNGYTF
DNA: TGTGCCAGCAGCTTAGATCCGGGACAGGGAAACGGCTACACCTTC

J: TRBJ2-1
size: many
V: TRBV25-1
D: TRBD1
CDR3: CASRRQGAYNEQFF
DNA: TGTGCCAGCAGACGACAGGGGGCCTACAATGAGCAGTTCTTC

J: TRBJ2-4
size: NA
V: TRBV19
D: NA
CDR3: CASSIDPPQVVGIQYF
DNA: TGTGCCAGTAGTATAGATCCCCCACAGGTTGTCGGCATTCAGTACTTC

J: TRBJ1-1
size: NA
V: TRBV28
D: NA
CDR3: CASSSPGPQAFF
DNA: TGTGCCAGCAGTTCCCCAGGACCTCAAGCTTTCTTT

J: TRBJ2-3
size: few
V: TRBV6-5
D: NA
CDR3: CASRSGSGGTDTQYF
DNA: TGTGCCAGCAGGTCAGGGTCGGGAGGCACAGATACGCAGTATTTT

J: TRBJ2-3
size: NA
V: TRBV9
D: TRBD1
CDR3: CASSALGQGETDTQYF
DNA: TGTGCCAGCAGCGCGCTAGGACAGGGGGAAACAGATACGCAGTATTTT

J: TRBJ2-3
size: few
V: TRBV6-5
D: NA
CDR3: CASSYSSGTDTQYF
DNA: TGTGCCAGCAGTTACTCGTCGGGCACAGATACGCAGTATTTT

J: TRBJ1-1
size: NA
V: TRBV7-9
D: NA
CDR3: CASSFLKSWNAEAFF
DNA: TGTGCCAGCAGCTTTTTGAAAAGTTGGAACGCTGAAGCTTTCTTT

J: TRBJ1-2
size: NA
V: TRBV7-3
D: NA
CDR3: CASSRPAYRVDSYGYTF
DNA: TGTGCCAGCAGCAGACCGGCCTACAGGGTAGATTCCTATGGCTACACCTTC

J: TRBJ2-3
size: NA
V: TRBV5-7
D: NA
CDR3: CASSLGGQAQGGTDTQYF
DNA: TGTGCCAGCAGCTTGGGGGGCCAGGCGCAGGGTGGCACAGATACGCAGTATTTT

J: TRBJ2-1
size: few
V: TRBV12-5
D: TRBD2
CDR3: CASGPRLAGGDNEQFF
DNA: TGTGCTAGTGGTCCGCGACTAGCGGGGGGGGACAATGAGCAGTTCTTC

J: TRBJ1-4
size: few
V: TRBV25-1
D: NA
CDR3: CASSESGKRANEKLFF
DNA: TGTGCCAGCAGTGAGTCGGGGAAGCGAGCTAATGAAAAACTGTTTTTT

J: TRBJ2-7
size: few
V: TRBV18
D: TRBD1
CDR3: CASSPGTGFQQYF
DNA: TGTGCCAGCTCACCCGGGACAGGGTTTCAGCAGTACTTC

J: TRBJ2-1
size: NA
V: TRBV15
D: NA
CDR3: CATSRDQKRSGEQFF
DNA: TGTGCCACCAGCAGAGATCAAAAGCGGAGCGGTGAGCAGTTCTTC

J: TRBJ2-1
size: NA
V: TRBV27
D: TRBD2
CDR3: CASSSLAGGRTNEQFF
DNA: TGTGCCAGCAGTTCACTAGCGGGGGGCCGGACGAATGAGCAGTTCTTC

J: TRBJ1-5
size: NA
V: TRBV5-5
D: TRBD1
CDR3: CASSFSGGDNQPQHF
DNA: TGTGCCAGCAGCTTCTCAGGGGGCGACAATCAGCCCCAGCATTTT

J: TRBJ2-4
size: NA
V: TRBV7-6
D: TRBD2
CDR3: CASSLARAGGQYF
DNA: TGTGCCAGCAGCTTAGCGAGGGCGGGAGGGCAGTACTTC

J: TRBJ1-1
size: few
V: TRBV18
D: NA
CDR3: CASSPRLQNTEAFF
DNA: TGTGCCAGCTCACCTCGACTCCAGAACACTGAAGCTTTCTTT

J: TRBJ1-6
size: NA
V: TRBV2
D: NA
CDR3: CASSEEQALNNSPLHF
DNA: TGTGCCAGCAGTGAGGAGCAGGCCCTAAATAATTCACCCCTCCACTTT

J: TRBJ1-1
size: NA
V: TRBV27
D: NA
CDR3: CASSPQGYTEAFF
DNA: TGTGCCAGCAGTCCGCAGGGATACACTGAAGCTTTCTTT

J: TRBJ1-5
size: few
V: TRBV19
D: NA
CDR3: CASKRGQKGQPQHF
DNA: TGTGCCAGTAAAAGAGGACAGAAGGGTCAGCCCCAGCATTTT

J: TRBJ1-5
size: few
V: TRBV18
D: NA
CDR3: CASSPGSGSNQPQHF
DNA: TGTGCCAGCTCACCAGGGTCAGGGAGCAATCAGCCCCAGCATTTT

J: TRBJ2-7
size: NA
V: TRBV11-3
D: NA
CDR3: CASSLARGYEQYF
DNA: TGTGCCAGCAGCTTAGCCAGGGGCTACGAGCAGTACTTC

J: TRBJ2-1
size: few
V: TRBV9
D: NA
CDR3: CASSVALQASYNEQFF
DNA: TGTGCCAGCAGCGTAGCTCTACAGGCCTCCTACAATGAGCAGTTCTTC

J: TRBJ1-1
size: few
V: TRBV27
D: TRBD1
CDR3: CASRTYRGPRGTEAFF
DNA: TGTGCCAGCAGGACTTACAGGGGGCCGAGGGGTACTGAAGCTTTCTTT

J: TRBJ2-7
size: few
V: TRBV15
D: NA
CDR3: CATSRDLVVKEQYF
DNA: TGTGCCACCAGCAGAGATCTAGTGGTCAAGGAGCAGTACTTC

J: TRBJ2-1
size: NA
V: TRBV9
D: NA
CDR3: CASSAGTVSYNEQFF
DNA: TGTGCCAGCAGCGCCGGGACGGTGTCCTACAATGAGCAGTTCTTC

J: TRBJ2-3
size: NA
V: TRBV15
D: NA
CDR3: CATSRNSEPTDTQYF
DNA: TGTGCCACCAGCAGAAACAGTGAGCCCACAGATACGCAGTATTTT

J: TRBJ2-7
size: few
V: TRBV18
D: NA
CDR3: CASSRAVTELGEQYF
DNA: TGTGCCAGCTCACGAGCGGTGACGGAGCTAGGGGAGCAGTACTTC

J: TRBJ2-4
size: few
V: TRBV4-3
D: TRBD1
CDR3: CASSQVDRDQNIQYF
DNA: TGCGCCAGCAGCCAAGTCGACAGGGACCAAAACATTCAGTACTTC

J: TRBJ2-3
size: few
V: TRBV7-9
D: NA
CDR3: CASSLAQGRRRPDTQYF
DNA: TGTGCCAGCAGCTTAGCGCAGGGACGAAGACGACCAGATACGCAGTATTTT

J: TRBJ1-1
size: few
V: TRBV11-1
D: NA
CDR3: CASSFIPRRLNTEAFF
DNA: TGTGCCAGCAGCTTCATCCCGAGGCGGTTGAACACTGAAGCTTTCTTT

J: TRBJ2-7
size: NA
V: TRBV6-5
D: NA
CDR3: CASTIGGRIASEQYF
DNA: TGTGCCAGCACCATAGGGGGTAGAATAGCATCCGAGCAGTACTTC

J: TRBJ1-5
size: few
V: TRBV2
D: NA
CDR3: CASFLGGSQPQHF
DNA: TGTGCCAGCTTCCTCGGGGGTAGTCAGCCCCAGCATTTT

J: TRBJ1-6
size: NA
V: TRBV7-2
D: TRBD1
CDR3: CASSLVGTVGSPLHF
DNA: TGTGCCAGCAGCTTAGTAGGGACAGTGGGTTCACCCCTCCACTTT

J: TRBJ2-7
size: few
V: TRBV7-9
D: NA
CDR3: CASSLALGTYSYEQYF
DNA: TGTGCCAGCAGCTTAGCGCTCGGTACCTATTCCTACGAGCAGTACTTC

J: TRBJ2-3
size: few
V: TRBV7-2
D: TRBD1
CDR3: CASSPPWDRPTDTQYF
DNA: TGTGCCAGCAGCCCCCCGTGGGACAGACCCACAGATACGCAGTATTTT

J: TRBJ1-5
size: NA
V: TRBV9
D: NA
CDR3: CASSGGAYSNQPQHF
DNA: TGTGCCAGCAGCGGGGGGGCGTATAGCAATCAGCCCCAGCATTTT

J: TRBJ2-1
size: few
V: TRBV10-2
D: TRBD2
CDR3: CASSRASGGNSYNEQFF
DNA: TGCGCCAGCAGCAGGGCTAGCGGGGGGAACTCCTACAATGAGCAGTTCTTC